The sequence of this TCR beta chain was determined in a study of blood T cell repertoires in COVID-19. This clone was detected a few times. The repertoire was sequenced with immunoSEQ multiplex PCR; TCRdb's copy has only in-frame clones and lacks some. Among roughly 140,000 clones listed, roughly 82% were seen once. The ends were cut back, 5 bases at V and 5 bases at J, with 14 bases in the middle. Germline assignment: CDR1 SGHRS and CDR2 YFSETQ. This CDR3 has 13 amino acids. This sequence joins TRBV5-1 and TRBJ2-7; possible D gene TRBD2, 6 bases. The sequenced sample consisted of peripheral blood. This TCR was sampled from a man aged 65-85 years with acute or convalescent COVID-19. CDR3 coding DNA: TGCGCCAGCAGATTTGGGACTGTTAACGAGCAGTACTTC. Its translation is CASRFGTVNEQYF.